Shown below are 32 T cell receptor beta chains from a single sample sequenced in a study of shared clonotypes between healthy human individuals. Measured with immunoSEQ multiplex PCR; TCRdb has only the in-frame clones, and not every one. The sample contains a few million clones, 90% to 95% of which appear only once. Sequences were obtained from naive CD4+ T cells sorted from blood. Indicated subset: CD45RA+ positively selected. Source of these receptors: a man in his late teens or twenties in good health.

The V and J genes are TRBV5-5 and TRBJ2-1; 11 nucleotides line up with TRBD2. The CDR3 consists of 16 residues. Germline CDR1 is SGHKS and CDR2 is YYEKEE (reference sequence). V shed 2 bases, J shed 4 bases, and the junction held 5 bases outside the gene matches. The CDR3 loop is CASSFLLAGGYNEQFF. The CDR3 region has the DNA TGTGCCAGCAGCTTCCTGCTAGCGGGAGGTTACAATGAGCAGTTCTTC.

The chain has TRBV28 and TRBJ2-5; 9 bases fit TRBD2. The CDR3 has 15 amino acids. Germline CDR1 and CDR2: MDHEN and SYDVKM. V lost 6 bases to trimming and J lost 5 bases; unmatched junction nucleotides: 10. Here the CDR3 reads CASSPSLAGAETQYF. DNA for the CDR3: TGTGCCAGCAGCCCGTCGTTAGCGGGAGCTGAGACCCAGTACTTC.

Concerning this clone itself: Other DNA sequences in the same sample also yield this CDR3. V and J are TRBV5-1 and TRBJ2-2; 13 bases line up with TRBD2. The germline V gene encodes CDR1 SGHRS and CDR2 YFSETQ. There are 16 residues in the CDR3. Germline trimming cut 2 bases from V and 3 bases from J; bases unmatched to any gene: 1. The CDR3 DNA is TGCGCCAGCAGCTTCGGACTAGCGGGAGACACCGGGGAGCTGTTTTTT. It is translated as CASSFGLAGDTGELFF.

V and J are TRBV11-2 and TRBJ2-4; 8 bases align to TRBD1. V lost 5 bases and J lost 8; bases outside the gene matches: 11. The CDR3 length is 15 residues. CDR1 and CDR2 from the germline V gene are SGHAT and FQNNGV. In nucleotides, the CDR3 is TGTGCCAGCAGCCCAACAGGGGGGAGATCGGACATTCAGTACTTC. Translating it yields CASSPTGGRSDIQYF.

The chain links TRBV5-1 to TRBJ2-7; D might be TRBD1 or TRBD2, each matching 5 bases. V shed 1 base and J shed 0 bases, with 8 bases lying between them. CDR1 is SGHRS, CDR2 YFSETQ, per germline. This CDR3 spans 14 amino acids. CDR3 bases: TGCGCCAGCAGCTTGAACGGGGCCTCCTACGAGCAGTACTTC. Amino acid sequence: CASSLNGASYEQYF.

The rearrangement joins TRBV14 to TRBJ1-1; 7 positions match TRBD1. CDR1 is SGHDN and CDR2 is FVKESK in the germline V gene. V lost 2 bases, J lost 0 bases, and 0 bases stayed unmatched. The CDR3 is made up of 14 amino acids. In DNA form, the CDR3 reads TGTGCCAGCAGCCAAAGGGGGCTGAACACTGAAGCTTTCTTT. Its protein product is CASSQRGLNTEAFF. The variable domain in full, with the rest retrieved from reference TRBV14 and TRBJ1-1, is EAGVTQFPSHSVIEKGQTVTLRCDPISGHDNLYWYRRVMGKEIKFLLHFVKESKQDESGMPNNRFLAERTGGTYSTLKVQPAELEDSGVYFCASSQRGLNTEAFFGQGTRLTVV.

The chain links TRBV19 to TRBJ1-5; D may be TRBD1 (6 bases). The CDR3 spans 15 residues. V lost 11 bases to trimming and J lost 2 bases, with 19 bases between them. Germline CDR1 is LNHDA and CDR2 is SQIVND (reference sequence). The CDR3 region is CALVAGAFGNQPQHF. For the CDR3, the DNA is TGTGCCCTGGTAGCGGGGGCGTTTGGCAATCAGCCCCAGCATTTT.

V usage is TRBV7-9 and J usage is TRBJ1-1, with unresolved D. The CDR3 extends over 11 amino acids. V was trimmed by 2 bases and J by 8 bases, leaving 6 bases between them. The germline gives CDR1 SEHNR, CDR2 FQNEAQ (reference sequence). CDR3 in amino acids: CASSLKKEAFF. The DNA of the CDR3 is TGTGCCAGCAGCTTAAAAAAAGAAGCTTTCTTT.

The chain uses TRBV28 and TRBJ1-1; D ambiguous. This CDR3 is 14 amino acids long. Per germline, CDR1 MDHEN and CDR2 SYDVKM. Trimming shortened V by 2 bases and J by 0 bases, and 7 bases separated the two germline ends. The CDR3 is CASSLPRVNTEAFF. The CDR3 region has the DNA TGTGCCAGCAGTTTACCACGGGTGAACACTGAAGCTTTCTTT.

The gene calls are TRBV20-1 and TRBJ2-7; D remains unclear. CDR3 size: 10 residues. The germline gives CDR1 DFQATT, CDR2 SNEGSKA (reference sequence). Deletions cut 4 bases from V and 6 bases from J, with 7 bases between. CDR3 amino acids: CSAKDPEQYF. CDR3 coding DNA: TGCAGTGCTAAAGACCCCGAGCAGTACTTC.

The chain has TRBV5-1 and TRBJ2-5; 11 positions match TRBD2. The CDR3 is 18 residues long. V was clipped by 4 bases and J by 0 bases; unmatched bases: 11. The germline V gene encodes CDR1 SGHRS and CDR2 YFSETQ. CDR3 coding DNA: TGCGCCAGCAGCCGGACTAGCGGGCCAACCAGATACCAAGAGACCCAGTACTTC. Translated: CASSRTSGPTRYQETQYF. The entire variable domain, with the rest obtained from reference TRBV5-1 and TRBJ2-5, is as follows: KAGVTQTPRYLIKTRGQQVTLSCSPISGHRSVSWYQQTPGQGLQFLFEYFSETQRNKGNFPGRFSGRQFSNSRSEMNVSTLELGDSALYLCASSRTSGPTRYQETQYFGPGTRLLVL.

This rearrangement joins TRBV4-1 to TRBJ2-3; the D gene is possibly TRBD2 (6 bases). Trimming pared 0 bases from V and 6 bases from J, leaving 13 bases between. Per the germline V gene, CDR1 is MGHRA and CDR2 is YSYEKL. There are 15 residues in the CDR3. The CDR3 DNA reads TGCGCCAGCAGCCAAGATGGGCTAGCGTACGATACGCAGTATTTT. Residues: CASSQDGLAYDTQYF.

The CDR3 protein is CSVDPDRNTIYF. CDR3 DNA: TGCAGCGTGGATCCTGACAGAAACACCATATATTTT. V and J are TRBV29-1 and TRBJ1-3; D unclear. V dropped 6 bases and J dropped 5 bases, with 11 bases sitting between them. The germline CDR1 and CDR2 sequences are SQVTM and ANQGSEA. CDR3 size: 12 residues. The whole variable domain, filled in from reference TRBV29-1 and TRBJ1-3, reads SAVISQKPSRDICQRGTSLTIQCQVDSQVTMMFWYRQQPGQSLTLIATANQGSEATYESGFVIDKFPISRPNLTFSTLTVSNMSPEDSSIYLCSVDPDRNTIYFGEGSWLTVV.

This clone was counted only a few times. This sequence joins TRBV2 and TRBJ2-5; D might be TRBD2 (5 bases). V was pared by 3 bases and J by 14 bases, with 13 bases between. This CDR3 has 11 residues. Germline values: CDR1 SNHLY, CDR2 FYNNEI. CDR3 region: CASSEEDPLYF. The CDR3 DNA is TGTGCCAGCAGTGAGGAGGACCCCCTTTACTTC.

The CDR3 nucleotides read TGTGCCAGTAGTATCTCGGGACTAGCGGGGAGCTACAATGAGCAGTTCTTC. Residues: CASSISGLAGSYNEQFF. The rearrangement uses TRBV19 and TRBJ2-1; TRBD2 matches 13 bases. Germline CDR1 reads LNHDA; CDR2 reads SQIVND (reference sequence). The CDR3 contains 17 residues. V gave up 3 bases and J gave up 3 bases; unmatched junction bases: 5.

CDR3 residues: CASSLAGTGREPQHF. The CDR3 DNA follows: TGTGCCAGCAGCTTAGCGGGGACAGGACGGGAGCCCCAGCATTTT. The chain uses TRBV7-2 and TRBJ1-5, with 8 nucleotides matching TRBD1. The germline V gene encodes CDR1 SGHTA and CDR2 FQGNSA. This CDR3 is built from 15 residues. The V segment lost 0 bases and the J segment 8 bases; nucleotides outside the gene matches: 6.

J is TRBJ2-6 and V is TRBV11-2; TRBD1 is a possible D gene (6 bases). The germline V and J ends were trimmed by 5 bases and 0 bases, with 14 bases remaining between them. The CDR3 is 17 residues long. The germline V gene has CDR1 SGHAT and CDR2 FQNNGV. The CDR3, as DNA: TGTGCCAGCAGCCAGGGACACTTACTCTCTGGGGCCAACGTCCTGACTTTC. As protein: CASSQGHLLSGANVLTF.

The gene calls are TRBV28 and TRBJ1-2, with unresolved D. The CDR3 contains 13 residues. Germline loops: CDR1 MDHEN, CDR2 SYDVKM. V was trimmed by 4 bases and J by 3 bases, leaving 9 bases between them. The CDR3 region is CASSSGKYYGYTF. The CDR3, as DNA: TGTGCCAGCAGTTCCGGTAAATACTATGGCTACACCTTC.

The chain's CDR3 is CAWSDSLSYGYTF. The CDR3 bases are TGTGCCTGGAGTGACTCGTTGAGCTATGGCTACACCTTC. This chain joins TRBV30 and TRBJ1-2; D is ambiguous. CDR3 length: 13 amino acids. The germline CDR1 and CDR2 sequences are GTSNPN and SVGIG (reference sequence). Deletions cut 1 base from V and 4 bases from J, with 10 bases between. The full variable domain, with the rest looked up from reference TRBV30 and TRBJ1-2, is SQTIHQWPATLVQPVGSPLSLECTVEGTSNPNLYWYRQAAGRGLQLLFYSVGIGQISSEVPQNLSASRPQDRQFILSSKKLLLSDSGFYLCAWSDSLSYGYTFGSGTRLTVV.

To note about this clone: Other DNA sequences in the same sample also yield this CDR3. CDR3 in amino acids: CASSPSVTTNEKLFF. The CDR3 DNA follows: TGTGCCAGCTCACCATCCGTGACAACTAATGAAAAACTGTTTTTT. This rearrangement joins TRBV18 to TRBJ1-4; D unclear. This CDR3 spans 15 amino acids. CDR1 and CDR2 from the germline V gene are KGHSH and LQKENI. V was cut by 2 bases and J by 0 bases, with 7 bases left in between.

This clone showed up just once. The identical CDR3 is also encoded by other nucleotide sequences in the sample. The genes are TRBV19 and TRBJ2-5; 7 nucleotides match TRBD1. V trimming: 3 bases; J trimming: 2 bases; junction bases outside the gene matches: 3. CDR3 length equals 14 residues. Per germline, CDR1 LNHDA and CDR2 SQIVND (reference sequence). CDR3 nucleotides: TGTGCCAGTAGTATCCCGGGACAGCAAGAGACCCAGTACTTC. Protein sequence: CASSIPGQQETQYF.

The V and J genes are TRBV18 and TRBJ2-3; D remains unclear. Germline V gene sequence: CDR1 KGHSH, CDR2 LQKENI. This CDR3 contains 13 residues. V was clipped by 3 bases and J by 4 bases, with 8 bases between them. CDR3 DNA sequence: TGTGCCAGCTCACCTAACAGTGCAGATACGCAGTATTTT. Translated: CASSPNSADTQYF.

V usage is TRBV7-2 and J usage is TRBJ1-3; 11 bases match TRBD1. The CDR3 loop spans 17 amino acids. The germline gives CDR1 SGHTA, CDR2 FQGNSA. V dropped 3 bases and J dropped 8; count of bases not matched to a gene: 12. The CDR3 DNA reads as TGTGCCAGCAGCTTCCCCGGGACAGGGGGATCTTTTCACACCATATATTTT. It codes for CASSFPGTGGSFHTIYF.

V and J are TRBV7-2 and TRBJ2-1, with D hard to call. Germline CDR1 reads SGHTA; CDR2 reads FQGNSA. V lost 0 bases, J lost 5 bases, and 8 bases lay in between. This CDR3 spans 14 amino acids. The CDR3 coding sequence is TGTGCCAGCAGCTTAGCGCTTTCCAACAATGAGCAGTTCTTC. Its translation is CASSLALSNNEQFF.

Note on this clone: Additional DNA sequences in this sample encode the identical CDR3. The chain links TRBV19 to TRBJ1-5; TRBD1 agrees at 9 bases. The CDR3 sequence is 14 residues long. Germline loops: CDR1 LNHDA, CDR2 SQIVND (reference sequence). Trimming cost V 5 bases and J 4 bases; bases outside gene matches: 3. This CDR3 reads CASSSGTGNQPQHF. The CDR3 nucleotides read TGTGCCAGTAGTTCCGGGACAGGGAATCAGCCCCAGCATTTT.

The chain has TRBV6-5 and TRBJ1-2, with D maybe TRBD1 (5 bases). CDR1 and CDR2 from the germline V gene are MNHEY and SVGAGI. Trimming shortened V by 6 bases and J by 7 bases, and 12 bases separated the two germline ends. The CDR3 runs to 12 residues. CDR3 in amino acids: CASRTGGFGYTF. In DNA, the CDR3 is TGTGCCAGCAGAACGGGGGGGTTTGGCTACACCTTC.

The chain couples TRBV20-1 to TRBJ1-2; D is unclear. Trimming took off 0 bases at V and 10 bases at J, with 9 bases between the two ends. CDR3 length equals 11 residues. Looked up from germline, CDR1 is DFQATT and CDR2 is SNEGSKA (reference sequence). This CDR3 reads CSAREVGPYTF. The CDR3 DNA reads TGCAGTGCTAGAGAGGTCGGGCCCTACACCTTC.

The chain employs TRBV11-2 and TRBJ1-2, with D unresolved. This CDR3 comprises 14 residues. Germline V gene lookup returns CDR1 SGHAT and CDR2 FQNNGV. V was shortened by 6 bases and J by 6 bases, with 17 bases between the two germline ends. Written as DNA, the CDR3 is TGTGCCAGCAGGGGTGGTTCGAACTCTCATGGCTACACCTTC. Protein product: CASRGGSNSHGYTF.

The V call is TRBV30, the J call TRBJ2-2; the match to TRBD1 covers 7 bases. V trimming: 5 bases; J trimming: 6 bases; junction bases outside the gene matches: 9. Germline lookup yields CDR1 GTSNPN and CDR2 SVGIG (reference sequence). The CDR3 runs to 14 residues. The CDR3 bases are TGTGCCTGGTCCCGGGACAGACCATCCGGGGAGCTGTTTTTT. Amino acids: CAWSRDRPSGELFF.

The chain recombines TRBV18 with TRBJ2-5; D is undetermined. This CDR3 is built from 12 residues. V lost 6 bases to trimming and J lost 5 bases, with 10 bases between them. Germline-derived CDR1 and CDR2 are KGHSH and LQKENI. The CDR3 DNA reads as TGTGCCAGCTCCGATAATAGGGAGACCCAGTACTTC. It encodes CASSDNRETQYF.

The rearrangement links TRBV6-1 to TRBJ1-2; D uncertain. The CDR3 covers 17 residues. Between the trimmed V and J ends, which lost 4 bases and 0 bases, there was a span of 18 bases. The germline CDR1 and CDR2 sequences are MNHNS and SASEGT. As DNA, the CDR3 is TGTGCCAGCAGTGGGGGAGGCAGCGACAACACTAACTATGGCTACACCTTC. It translates to CASSGGGSDNTNYGYTF.

This clone was picked up a small number of times. This chain joins TRBV30 and TRBJ1-4, with 9 bases identical to TRBD1. CDR3 length: 12 residues. Losses at the gene ends were 3 bases for V and 10 bases for J; bases not matched to a gene: 3. Germline-derived CDR1 and CDR2 are GTSNPN and SVGIG (reference sequence). The CDR3 coding sequence is TGTGCCTGGAGCGCGGGACAGGGAAAACTGTTTTTT. It codes for CAWSAGQGKLFF. Using reference TRBV30 and TRBJ1-4 for the parts outside the CDR3, the full variable domain is SQTIHQWPATLVQPVGSPLSLECTVEGTSNPNLYWYRQAAGRGLQLLFYSVGIGQISSEVPQNLSASRPQDRQFILSSKKLLLSDSGFYLCAWSAGQGKLFFGSGTQLSVL.